What follows are 23 T cell receptor beta chains derived from one specimen sequenced in a study of blood T cell repertoires in COVID-19. Here immunoSEQ multiplex PCR was the method, and the copy in TCRdb shows in-frame clones only, minus some. The sample records 250,000 to 300,000 clones, 88% being singletons. Sequenced: PBMCs or T cells enriched from blood (not recorded which). The source of these receptors is a woman in her fifties or sixties in a cohort exposed to, infected with or recovered from COVID-19 (not recorded which).

This chain links TRBV28 with TRBJ1-4; 8 bases match TRBD1. The V gene end was trimmed by 4 bases and the J gene end by 13 bases; junction bases not matched to a gene: 2. CDR3 length: 11 residues. Looked up from germline, CDR1 is MDHEN and CDR2 is SYDVKM. The CDR3 spells CASSSRGRLFF. Here the CDR3 DNA reads TGTGCCAGCAGTTCCAGGGGGCGACTGTTTTTT.

The rearrangement joins TRBV29-1 to TRBJ1-2; D not certain. With 0 bases removed from V and 6 bases from J, the gap between germline ends came to 8 bases. The CDR3 extends over 12 amino acids. Germline V gene lookup returns CDR1 SQVTM and CDR2 ANQGSEA. CDR3 protein: CSVEDTVNGYTF. The CDR3, as DNA: TGCAGCGTTGAAGACACAGTGAATGGCTACACCTTC.

V is TRBV18 and J is TRBJ2-3; possible D gene TRBD1, 6 bases. The germline V gene has CDR1 KGHSH and CDR2 LQKENI. This CDR3 has 16 residues. V lost 1 base to trimming and J lost 3 bases, with 14 bases between them. The CDR3 sequence: CASSPQGQGLTDTQYF. The CDR3 DNA reads TGTGCCAGCTCACCACAGGGACAAGGCCTTACAGATACGCAGTATTTT. The entire variable domain, with the rest obtained from reference TRBV18 and TRBJ2-3, is as follows: NAGVMQNPRHLVRRRGQEARLRCSPMKGHSHVYWYRQLPEEGLKFMVYLQKENIIDESGMPKERFSAEFPKEGPSILRIQQVVRGDSAAYFCASSPQGQGLTDTQYFGPGTRLTVL.

This clone was detected a few times. V and J are TRBV6-2 or TRBV6-3 and TRBJ2-1, with 8 bases lining up with TRBD2. There are 15 residues in the CDR3. Germline V gene lookup returns CDR1 MNHEY and CDR2 SVGEGT. Trimming cost V 2 bases and J 6 bases; bases outside gene matches: 6. As DNA, the CDR3 is TGTGCCAGCAGTTACGGGTCGGGAGGGGGCAATGAGCAGTTCTTC. Amino acids: CASSYGSGGGNEQFF.

The genes are TRBV24-1 and TRBJ1-5; tentative D call: TRBD1 (6 bases). Germline V CDR1 and CDR2: KGHDR, SFDVKD. V lost 5 bases, J lost 0 bases, and 7 bases lay in between. The CDR3 length is 14 residues. CDR3 sequence: CATSGQDSNQPQHF. The CDR3 nucleotides are TGTGCCACCAGTGGACAGGATAGCAATCAGCCCCAGCATTTT.

Only one count was recorded for this clone. The chain couples TRBV9 to TRBJ2-3, with D possibly being TRBD2 (5 bases). Trimming left V 2 bases short and J 0 bases short, with 13 bases between. Germline V gene data show CDR1 as SGDLS and CDR2 as YYNGEE. This CDR3 contains 16 residues. DNA of the CDR3: TGTGCCAGCAGCGTTCTTGGCGGAGGAAGCACAGATACGCAGTATTTT. Protein: CASSVLGGGSTDTQYF.

This chain connects TRBV28 to TRBJ1-2; D uncertain. Germline CDR1 and CDR2: MDHEN and SYDVKM. The CDR3 totals 15 residues. V was cut by 6 bases and J by 2 bases, with 16 bases left in between. CDR3 sequence reads: CASSFWEDGNYGYTF. The CDR3 DNA is TGTGCCAGCAGCTTTTGGGAGGACGGGAACTATGGCTACACCTTC.

The V call is TRBV7-9, the J call TRBJ2-1, with 9 bases that match TRBD2. V lost 6 bases, J lost 7 bases, and 16 bases stayed unmatched. The CDR3 is 17 residues long. Germline V CDR1 and CDR2: SEHNR, FQNEAQ (reference sequence). The CDR3 coding sequence is TGTGCCAGCAGGCGATACGACTATAGCGGGAGTATTAATGAGCAGTTCTTC. Its protein product is CASRRYDYSGSINEQFF.

This clone is a singleton in its sample. The junction does not match germline at one end; this may be a read error. V and J are TRBV6-6 and TRBJ1-3; 10 bases are shared with TRBD1. CDR1 and CDR2 from the germline V gene are MNHNY and SVGAGI (reference sequence). The CDR3 loop spans 12 amino acids. DNA for the CDR3: TGTGCCAGCAGCGCAGGAGGGACAGGGGTAAATTTT. It encodes CASSAGGTGVNF.

This chain links TRBV3-1 (or the pseudogene TRBV3-2) with TRBJ2-5; weak D call: TRBD2 (7 bases). From germline, CDR1 is LGHDT and CDR2 YNNKEL (reference sequence). The CDR3 contains 18 residues. V dropped 1 base and J dropped 4 bases, with 22 bases sitting between them. CDR3 sequence reads: CASSQARGGRGDLETQYF. CDR3 DNA sequence: TGTGCCAGCAGCCAAGCGAGAGGGGGGAGGGGGGATTTAGAGACCCAGTACTTC.

The rearrangement uses TRBV7-2 and TRBJ1-2; TRBD1 aligns across 7 bases. Per the germline V gene, CDR1 is SGHTA and CDR2 is FQGNSA. V dropped 3 bases and J dropped 3; count of bases not matched to a gene: 4. The CDR3 is 14 residues long. The CDR3 spells CASSFNTGDYGYTF. As DNA, the CDR3 is TGTGCCAGCAGCTTTAATACAGGGGACTATGGCTACACCTTC.

The chain employs TRBV5-4 and TRBJ2-7; 9 nucleotides line up with TRBD2. The V and J ends lost 3 bases and 7 bases, in that order; junction bases with no gene match: 11. CDR1 and CDR2 (germline): SGHNT, YYREEE (reference sequence). This CDR3 comprises 15 residues. The CDR3 loop is CASSSVAGGAGEQYF. The CDR3 coding sequence is TGTGCCAGCAGCTCGGTTGCGGGAGGGGCGGGGGAGCAGTACTTC.

The chain uses TRBV7-8 and TRBJ2-7; D might be TRBD1 (6 bases). The germline V gene has CDR1 SGHVS and CDR2 FQNEAQ. The CDR3 extends over 14 amino acids. V was pared by 4 bases and J by 0 bases, with 10 bases between. CDR3 sequence reads: CASSWTAYSYEQYF. The CDR3, as DNA: TGTGCCAGCAGCTGGACAGCCTACTCCTACGAGCAGTACTTC.

This clone was recorded once. CDR3: CATRTSVSSYEQYF. The CDR3 bases are TGTGCCACCAGGACTAGCGTAAGCTCCTACGAGCAGTACTTC. The genes are TRBV28 and TRBJ2-7; 9 nucleotides line up with TRBD2. Per germline, CDR1 MDHEN and CDR2 SYDVKM. V lost 10 bases, J lost 0 bases, and 7 bases stayed unmatched. This CDR3 has 14 amino acids.

The chain uses TRBV6-1 and TRBJ1-5, with 7 bases matching TRBD1. The V gene end was trimmed by 2 bases and the J gene end by 4 bases; junction bases not matched to a gene: 17. The CDR3 spans 19 residues. The V gene's germline CDR1 is MNHNS and CDR2 SASEGT. The CDR3 sequence is CASSERGRGVLVGNQPQHF. CDR3 sequence (DNA): TGTGCCAGCAGTGAAAGGGGGCGAGGGGTTTTGGTTGGAAATCAGCCCCAGCATTTT.

The chain recombines TRBV6-6 with TRBJ1-5; 7 positions match TRBD1. The CDR3 length is 16 residues. Trimming at V came to 7 bases and at J to 4 bases, leaving 13 bases not matched to a gene. Germline V CDR1 and CDR2: MNHNY, SVGAGI (reference sequence). The CDR3 DNA is TGTGCCAGCAATTTGGGTGAGGGGGCGGGAAATCAGCCCCAGCATTTT. This translates into CASNLGEGAGNQPQHF.

This chain links TRBV7-9 with TRBJ2-1, with D hard to call. Trimming pared 1 base from V and 6 bases from J, leaving 4 bases between. The CDR3 totals 12 residues. Germline CDR1 and CDR2: SEHNR and FQNEAQ (reference sequence). The CDR3 sequence: CASSLVSNEQFF. DNA for the CDR3: TGTGCCAGCAGCTTAGTATCCAATGAGCAGTTCTTC.

This chain uses TRBV2 with TRBJ2-1; 11 bases agree with TRBD2. Trimming at V came to 6 bases and at J to 6 bases, leaving 4 bases not matched to a gene. This CDR3 is built from 14 residues. Germline V CDR1 and CDR2: SNHLY, FYNNEI. The chain's CDR3 is CASRTSGTRNEQFF. CDR3 nucleotide sequence: TGTGCCAGCAGGACTAGCGGGACCCGCAATGAGCAGTTCTTC.

CDR3 bases: TGTGCCATCAGTCCGGGACTAGCGGGAGTCGAGCAGTACTTC. Residues: CAISPGLAGVEQYF. This chain joins TRBV10-3 and TRBJ2-7, with 14 bases matching TRBD2. This CDR3 contains 14 residues. The germline gives CDR1 ENHRY, CDR2 SYGVKD. V shed 5 bases, J shed 6 bases, and the junction held 3 bases outside the gene matches.

The chain carries TRBV6-1 and TRBJ2-7, with D maybe TRBD2 (6 bases). V was cut by 6 bases and J by 5 bases, with 17 bases left in between. The CDR3 is 14 amino acids. In germline, CDR1 is MNHNS, CDR2 SASEGT. CDR3 protein: CASRFGGSIDEQYF. CDR3 nucleotides: TGTGCCAGCAGATTCGGAGGGAGTATCGACGAGCAGTACTTC.

The J gene is TRBJ2-3, the V gene TRBV10-2; 10 nucleotides line up with TRBD2. This CDR3 region has 15 residues. Germline values: CDR1 WSHSY, CDR2 SAAADI. V lost 6 bases and J lost 4; bases outside the gene matches: 7. The CDR3 reads CASRVSGRAADTQYF. The CDR3 coding sequence is TGCGCCAGCAGGGTCAGCGGGAGGGCGGCAGATACGCAGTATTTT.

CDR3 DNA: TGTGCCAGCAGTCGAGGACAGGTTAATGAAAAACTGTTTTTT. The encoded protein is CASSRGQVNEKLFF. V usage is TRBV3-1 (or the pseudogene TRBV3-2) and J usage is TRBJ1-4; 7 bases are shared with TRBD1. CDR3 size: 14 residues. J was trimmed by 4 bases and V by 6 bases; bases with no gene match: 5. Germline V gives CDR1 LGHDT, CDR2 YNNKEL (reference sequence).

CDR3 sequence reads: CASSVTGHSHF. As DNA, the CDR3 is TGTGCCAGCAGTGTGACGGGACATTCCCACTTT. This chain uses TRBV2 with TRBJ1-6, with a tentative D call TRBD1 (6 bases). This CDR3 contains 11 residues. Germline CDR1 reads SNHLY; CDR2 reads FYNNEI. Trimming removed 4 bases at V and 18 bases at J, with 13 bases between.